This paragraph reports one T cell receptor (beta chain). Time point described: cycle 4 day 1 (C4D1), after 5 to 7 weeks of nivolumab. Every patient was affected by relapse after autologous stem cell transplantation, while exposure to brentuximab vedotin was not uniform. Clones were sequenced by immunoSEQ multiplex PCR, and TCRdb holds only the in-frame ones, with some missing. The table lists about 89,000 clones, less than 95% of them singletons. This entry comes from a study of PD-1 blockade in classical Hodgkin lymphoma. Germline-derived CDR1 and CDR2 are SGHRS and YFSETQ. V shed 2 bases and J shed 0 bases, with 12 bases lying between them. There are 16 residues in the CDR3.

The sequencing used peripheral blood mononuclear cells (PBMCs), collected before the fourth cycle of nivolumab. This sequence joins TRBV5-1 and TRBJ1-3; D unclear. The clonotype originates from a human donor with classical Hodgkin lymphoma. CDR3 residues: CASSLDGFNSGNTIYF. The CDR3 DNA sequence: TGCGCCAGCAGCTTAGATGGGTTTAACTCTGGAAACACCATATATTTT. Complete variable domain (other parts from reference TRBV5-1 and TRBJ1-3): KAGVTQTPRYLIKTRGQQVTLSCSPISGHRSVSWYQQTPGQGLQFLFEYFSETQRNKGNFPGRFSGRQFSNSRSEMNVSTLELGDSALYLCASSLDGFNSGNTIYFGEGSWLTVV.